This TCR beta chain was recovered during a study of cytomegalovirus exposure and HLA in healthy donors. Study-wide context: In terms of ancestry, the Caucasian-associated cluster contained around 79% of the roughly 360 genotyped donors. Overall study findings and caveats: According to reports, the classifier identified cytomegalovirus status with high specificity and sensitivity. CMV serostatus was the only recorded immune exposure for donors. An apparent linkage of common viral pathogens to several of the most significant clusters emerged in a later analysis.

This CDR3 is 14 amino acids long. Trimming cost V 5 bases and J 4 bases; bases outside gene matches: 6. The germline V gene has CDR1 SEHNR and CDR2 FQNEAQ (reference sequence). The PCR made use of 60 Vbeta and 13 Jbeta primers. Data came from immunoSEQ multiplex PCR; TCRdb stores just in-frame clones and leaves some out. This sample carries fewer than 250,000 clones, over 80% of them seen once, and the ten largest clones take roughly 0.7%. There are a few counts of this clone. Antigen specificity is unknown. Sequencing used PBMCs. This TCR was sampled from a boy aged 2 to 9 in good health and CMV-seronegative. The V call is TRBV7-9, the J call TRBJ1-1; 8 bases fit TRBD1. CDR3 amino acids: CASSNGQGATEAFF. CDR3 in DNA: TGTGCCAGCAGCAACGGACAGGGCGCCACTGAAGCTTTCTTT.